A selection of T cell receptor beta chains follows, all from one sample in a study of blood T cells in healthy people across ages. Each CDR3 protein is one row after TCRdb ran MiXCR on the 5' RACE reads. The profile shows some 940,000 distinct CDR3 sequences, 25% to 35% of them singletons. These data are also associated with another study on T cells of mothers and their children.

Sequenced material: blood. The receptor set was obtained from a middle-aged woman in good health. CDR3s include the opening cysteine and the closing phenylalanine or tryptophan. D genes are given only for firm matches. The listing skips clone size in some rows; elsewhere it reads once, few, many or a size class.

abundance: .
j_gene: TRBJ1-5
d_gene: .
v_gene: TRBV5-1
CDR3nt: TGCGCCAGCAGCTTGGGACCGAGCTATAGCAATCAGCCCCAGCATTTT
CDR3aa: CASSLGPSYSNQPQHF

abundance: few
j_gene: TRBJ1-1
d_gene: .
v_gene: TRBV5-1
CDR3nt: TGCGCCAGCAGCAGTTTGACAGATAACACTGAAGCTTTCTTT
CDR3aa: CASSSLTDNTEAFF

abundance: once
j_gene: TRBJ2-7
d_gene: TRBD2
v_gene: TRBV20-1
CDR3nt: TGCAGTGGCGCTAGCGGGAGCTCCTACGAGCAGTACTTC
CDR3aa: CSGASGSSYEQYF

abundance: .
j_gene: TRBJ2-3
d_gene: TRBD2
v_gene: TRBV7-2
CDR3nt: TGTGCCAGCAGCTTTGACGGGAGGGGGACAGATACGCAGTATTTT
CDR3aa: CASSFDGRGTDTQYF

abundance: .
j_gene: TRBJ2-7
d_gene: .
v_gene: TRBV11-2
CDR3nt: TGTGCCAGCAGCGCCGGGCCCTACGGGCAGTACTTC
CDR3aa: CASSAGPYGQYF

abundance: few
j_gene: TRBJ2-1
d_gene: .
v_gene: TRBV11-2
CDR3nt: TGTGCCAGCAGCTTGCCGGGGGGCCCCCACAATGAGCAGTTCTTC
CDR3aa: CASSLPGGPHNEQFF

abundance: .
j_gene: TRBJ1-1
d_gene: TRBD1
v_gene: TRBV7-2
CDR3nt: TGTGCCAGCAGCCCTCCGGGACAGGGGATCATGAACACTGAAGCTTTCTTT
CDR3aa: CASSPPGQGIMNTEAFF

abundance: few
j_gene: TRBJ2-1
d_gene: TRBD1
v_gene: TRBV28
CDR3nt: TGTGCCAGCAGATCAATGGGGACAGGGGCCCTCAATGAGCAGTTCTTC
CDR3aa: CASRSMGTGALNEQFF

abundance: few
j_gene: TRBJ1-2
d_gene: TRBD1
v_gene: TRBV7-3
CDR3nt: TGTGCCAGCAGCTCGGGACAGGGAGTTACGGGCTACACCTTC
CDR3aa: CASSSGQGVTGYTF

abundance: .
j_gene: TRBJ2-4
d_gene: TRBD2
v_gene: TRBV28
CDR3nt: TGTGCCAGCAGTCCCTGGGGAGCGGGGGGAATCAATGAGCAGTACTTC
CDR3aa: CASSPWGAGGINEQYF

abundance: once
j_gene: TRBJ1-1
d_gene: .
v_gene: TRBV20-1
CDR3nt: TGCAGTGCTAGATCGATGGGGGGGAACACTGAAGCTTTCTTT
CDR3aa: CSARSMGGNTEAFF